Below, 15 T cell receptor beta chains from the same sample are listed, as sequenced in a study of shared clonotypes between healthy human individuals. Libraries were prepared by immunoSEQ multiplex PCR; TCRdb keeps only in-frame clonotypes and omits some of them. The sample lists some 580,000 clones; around 97% were seen once. The specimen was naive CD4+ T cells sorted from blood. As for subset: CD45RA+ positively selected. These receptors originate from a woman aged 25 to 39 in good health.

As concerns this clone: The sample carries other DNA sequences with the same CDR3. The chain is built from TRBV6-5 and TRBJ1-5; D may be TRBD1 (5 bases). Germline-derived CDR1 and CDR2 are MNHEY and SVGAGI. The CDR3 contains 15 residues. V gave up 0 bases and J gave up 0 bases, with 6 bases separating them. The CDR3 DNA sequence: TGTGCCAGCAGTTACTCAGGGGATAGCAATCAGCCCCAGCATTTT. This codes for CASSYSGDSNQPQHF.

This chain connects TRBV6-4 to TRBJ1-1, with TRBD1 matching 10 bases. Trimming at V came to 3 bases and at J to 2 bases, leaving 6 bases not matched to a gene. The CDR3 runs to 16 residues. The germline V gene encodes CDR1 MRHNA and CDR2 SNTAGT. CDR3: CASSETDRGGNTEAFF. The CDR3 nucleotides read TGTGCCAGCAGTGAAACGGACAGGGGGGGAAACACTGAAGCTTTCTTT.

V and J are TRBV9 and TRBJ2-5; D is undetermined. Trimming cost V 3 bases and J 0 bases, with 6 bases left between them. The germline V gene has CDR1 SGDLS and CDR2 YYNGEE. The CDR3 has 13 amino acids. The CDR3 spells CASSGLDQETQYF. The CDR3, as DNA: TGTGCCAGCAGCGGGCTGGACCAAGAGACCCAGTACTTC. Together with reference TRBV9 and TRBJ2-5, the CDR3 gives the full variable domain: DSGVTQTPKHLITATGQRVTLRCSPRSGDLSVYWYQQSLDQGLQFLIQYYNGEERAKGNILERFSAQQFPDLHSELNLSSLELGDSALYFCASSGLDQETQYFGPGTRLLVL.

V and J are TRBV28 and TRBJ2-7, with 7 bases lining up with TRBD1. The length of the CDR3 is 11 residues. J was trimmed by 10 bases and V by 6 bases; bases with no gene match: 6. CDR1 is MDHEN and CDR2 is SYDVKM in the germline V gene. This CDR3 is CASSERDRQYF. CDR3 bases: TGTGCCAGCAGCGAGAGGGACAGACAGTACTTC.

This clone was seen once. The rearrangement uses TRBV29-1 and TRBJ2-1, with 10 nucleotides matching TRBD2. This CDR3 has 14 residues. CDR1 and CDR2 (germline): SQVTM, ANQGSEA. Trimming took 5 bases from V and 3 from J; bases not matched to a gene: 4. The CDR3 DNA reads TGCAGCGTTCCCACTAGCGGGAACTACAATGAGCAGTTCTTC. Translating gives CSVPTSGNYNEQFF.

This clone was seen once. The CDR3 loop reads CASSSRLESRNEQFF. DNA of the CDR3: TGTGCCAGCAGCTCCCGACTAGAAAGTAGGAATGAGCAGTTCTTC. This chain connects TRBV7-9 to TRBJ2-1, with D possibly being TRBD2 (6 bases). Trimming cost V 4 bases and J 7 bases, with 17 bases left between them. The CDR3 extends over 15 amino acids. In germline, CDR1 is SEHNR, CDR2 FQNEAQ (reference sequence).

This chain joins TRBV29-1 and TRBJ1-2; the D gene is possibly TRBD1 (5 bases). This CDR3 comprises 14 residues. V was pared by 6 bases and J by 2 bases, with 16 bases between. CDR1 and CDR2 (germline): SQVTM, ANQGSEA. DNA for the CDR3: TGCAGCGTCCAACCCACGGGACGGAACTATGGCTACACCTTC. It encodes CSVQPTGRNYGYTF.

The chain has TRBV28 and TRBJ1-4, with 8 bases matching TRBD1. V lost 4 bases and J lost 8; bases outside the gene matches: 6. This CDR3 is built from 14 residues. Germline V gene sequence: CDR1 MDHEN, CDR2 SYDVKM. For the CDR3, the DNA is TGTGCCAGCAGTTGGACAGGGAAAAGCGAAAAACTGTTTTTT. Its translation: CASSWTGKSEKLFF.

V gene TRBV14 combines with J gene TRBJ2-7; 7 positions match TRBD2. The germline gives CDR1 SGHDN, CDR2 FVKESK. V gave up 1 base and J gave up 3 bases; unmatched junction bases: 3. The CDR3 loop spans 14 amino acids. The CDR3 DNA follows: TGTGCCAGCAGCCAAGTATGGGAGGGCTACGAGCAGTACTTC. It translates to CASSQVWEGYEQYF.

V and J are TRBV7-9 and TRBJ2-3, with D perhaps matching TRBD2 (8 bases). Deletions cut 4 bases from V and 8 bases from J, with 19 bases between. The germline CDR1 and CDR2 sequences are SEHNR and FQNEAQ (reference sequence). The CDR3 has 15 residues. The CDR3 DNA is TGTGCCAGCAGCTCCGTAGGGGGCCTAGCGGGTACGCAGTATTTT. Its translation is CASSSVGGLAGTQYF.

The gene calls are TRBV6-5 and TRBJ2-7; tentative D call: TRBD1 (5 bases). Trimming took off 4 bases at V and 0 bases at J, with 13 bases between the two ends. The CDR3 runs 15 residues. CDR1 is MNHEY and CDR2 is SVGAGI in the germline V gene. The CDR3 DNA sequence: TGTGCCAGCAGTTCTTACACGACAGTCTCCTACGAGCAGTACTTC. The encoded protein is CASSSYTTVSYEQYF.

CDR3 sequence reads: CASSFQGLGTEAFF. CDR3 DNA: TGCGCCAGCAGCTTTCAGGGTCTCGGCACTGAAGCTTTCTTT. V is TRBV5-1 and J is TRBJ1-1; D might be TRBD1 (5 bases). The germline V and J ends were trimmed by 2 bases and 4 bases, with 12 bases remaining between them. The CDR3 consists of 14 residues. CDR1 and CDR2 from the germline V gene are SGHRS and YFSETQ.

V gene TRBV18 combines with J gene TRBJ1-2; 10 bases agree with TRBD1. Trimming cost V 3 bases and J 5 bases; bases outside gene matches: 6. The CDR3 runs 15 residues. The germline gives CDR1 KGHSH, CDR2 LQKENI. In DNA form, the CDR3 reads TGTGCCAGCTCACCTTTGACAGGGGGCGGGTATGGCTACACCTTC. This gives the protein CASSPLTGGGYGYTF.

V gene TRBV28 combines with J gene TRBJ1-2; TRBD1 matches at 7 bases. V shed 5 bases, J shed 4 bases, and the junction held 7 bases outside the gene matches. The CDR3 runs 14 residues. Germline CDR1 MDHEN, CDR2 SYDVKM. DNA for the CDR3: TGTGCCAGCAGTCGAAGGGGGACAGCCTATGGCTACACCTTC. It is translated as CASSRRGTAYGYTF.

The chain carries TRBV5-1 and TRBJ2-3; 9 nucleotides align to TRBD1. The CDR3 is 15 amino acids. After removal of 5 bases from V and 5 bases from J, the junction contained 9 bases not matched to a gene. Per germline, CDR1 SGHRS and CDR2 YFSETQ. CDR3: CASSYRGQWGDTQYF. CDR3 DNA sequence: TGCGCCAGCAGTTACAGGGGGCAGTGGGGAGATACGCAGTATTTT.